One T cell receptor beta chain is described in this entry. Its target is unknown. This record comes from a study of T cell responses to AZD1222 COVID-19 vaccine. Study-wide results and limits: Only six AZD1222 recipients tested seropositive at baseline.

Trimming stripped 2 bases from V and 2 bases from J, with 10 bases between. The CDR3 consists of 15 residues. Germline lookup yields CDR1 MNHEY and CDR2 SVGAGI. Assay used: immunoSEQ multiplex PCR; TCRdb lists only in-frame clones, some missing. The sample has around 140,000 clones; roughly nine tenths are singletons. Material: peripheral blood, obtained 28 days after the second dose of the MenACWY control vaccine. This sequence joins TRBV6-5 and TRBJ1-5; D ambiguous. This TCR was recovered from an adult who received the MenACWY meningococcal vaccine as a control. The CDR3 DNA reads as TGTGCCAGCAGTTACGACGGGTATGGCAATCAGCCCCAGCATTTT. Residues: CASSYDGYGNQPQHF.